This TCR beta chain was sequenced for a study of T-cell reconstitution after alpha-beta-depleted transplantation in children. There are a few counts of this clonotype. Its antigen is unknown. Study-wide findings and caveats: T-cell numbers and diversity, one year after transplant, stemmed largely from T cells that were newly produced. Surviving recipient T cells and intrathymic progenitors accounted for some patients' high TCRbeta diversity at day 60.

Unique molecular identifiers were incorporated into the prepared TCRbeta library. TCRdb redid the calling of the PCR reads with MiXCR, one entry per CDR3 protein. Among 150,000 to 200,000 distinct CDR3 sequences, about 6% were seen once, and the ten largest hold roughly 4.8%. The sequenced sample was PBMCs, obtained before TCRalphabeta/CD19-depleted stem cell transplant. This clonotype was sampled from a girl under three years old with combined immunodeficiency, due to receive a stem cell transplant.

CDR3 in amino acids: CSARGPQVVAQYF. DNA for the CDR3: TGCAGTGCTAGGGGCCCGCAAGTGGTGGCCCAGTACTTC. J is TRBJ2-5 and V is TRBV20-1, with D unresolved. The CDR3 runs 13 residues. V shed 3 bases and J shed 9 bases, with 17 bases lying between them. CDR1 is DFQATT, CDR2 SNEGSKA, per germline (reference sequence).